Sequencing of this TCR beta chain was carried out in a study of T cell responses to AZD1222 COVID-19 vaccine. For the study at large: Second doses that came at about 4 or about 12 weeks were put together.

With respect to this clone: Its matching antigen is unknown.

The method was immunoSEQ multiplex PCR; TCRdb's version includes in-frame clones alone and lacks a portion of them. The repertoire includes 98,000 or so clones, about nine tenths of them detected once, and roughly a sixth sits in the top ten. Study results and caveats: The peak T cell response came first, and repertoires were sampled only after it. Females made up more of the donors, who were largely white British, and clonal diversity may have come out too low.

The V end was cut by 6 bases, the J end by 4 bases, with 10 bases between. CDR3 length: 12 residues. The sequence was obtained from an adult in good health. Material: peripheral blood, obtained on day 0 of AZD1222 vaccination. This sequence joins TRBV12-3 or TRBV12-4 and TRBJ2-7; D gene ambiguous. CDR3 sequence: CASSYSAYEQYF. CDR3 nucleotides: TGTGCCAGCAGCTACAGTGCATACGAGCAGTACTTC.